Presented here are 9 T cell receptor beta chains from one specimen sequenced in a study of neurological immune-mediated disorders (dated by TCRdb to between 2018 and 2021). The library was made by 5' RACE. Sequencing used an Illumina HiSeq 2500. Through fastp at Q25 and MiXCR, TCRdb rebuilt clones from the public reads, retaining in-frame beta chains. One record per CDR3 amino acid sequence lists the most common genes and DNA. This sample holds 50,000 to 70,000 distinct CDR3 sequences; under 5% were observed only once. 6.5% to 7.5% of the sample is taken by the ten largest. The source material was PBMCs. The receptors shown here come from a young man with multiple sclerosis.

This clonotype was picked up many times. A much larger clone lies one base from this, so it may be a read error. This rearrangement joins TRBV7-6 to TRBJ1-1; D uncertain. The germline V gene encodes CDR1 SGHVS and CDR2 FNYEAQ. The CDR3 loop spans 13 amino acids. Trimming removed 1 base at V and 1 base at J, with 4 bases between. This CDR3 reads CASSLEKNTEAFF. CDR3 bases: TGTGCCAGCAGCTTAGAGAAGAACACTGAAGCTTTCTTT.

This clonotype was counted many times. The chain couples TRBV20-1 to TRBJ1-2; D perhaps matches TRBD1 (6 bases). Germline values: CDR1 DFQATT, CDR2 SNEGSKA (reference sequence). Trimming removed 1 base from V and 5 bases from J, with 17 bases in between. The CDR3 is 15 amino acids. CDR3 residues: CSARGARGQGYGYTF. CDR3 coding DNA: TGCAGTGCTAGAGGGGCCCGGGGGCAGGGTTATGGCTACACCTTC.

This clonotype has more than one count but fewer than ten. CDR3 sequence: CASSLERPGNTEAFF. CDR3 DNA sequence: TGCGCCAGCAGCTTGGAGAGGCCGGGGAACACTGAAGCTTTCTTT. The rearrangement links TRBV5-1 to TRBJ1-1; D unresolved. Germline values: CDR1 SGHRS, CDR2 YFSETQ. Between the trimmed V and J ends, which lost 0 bases and 1 base, there was a span of 10 bases. The CDR3 extends over 15 amino acids. The full variable domain, with the rest looked up from reference TRBV5-1 and TRBJ1-1, is KAGVTQTPRYLIKTRGQQVTLSCSPISGHRSVSWYQQTPGQGLQFLFEYFSETQRNKGNFPGRFSGRQFSNSRSEMNVSTLELGDSALYLCASSLERPGNTEAFFGQGTRLTVV.

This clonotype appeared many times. The CDR3 nucleotides are TGCGCCAGCAGCTTCACTCCAGAAGAGAAAGATACGCAGTATTTT. Its protein is CASSFTPEEKDTQYF. The gene calls are TRBV5-1 and TRBJ2-3, with unresolved D. Trimming left V 2 bases short and J 5 bases short, with 15 bases between. Germline V gene data show CDR1 as SGHRS and CDR2 as YFSETQ. The length of the CDR3 is 15 residues.

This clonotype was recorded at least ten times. The CDR3 protein is CASSLMGYNTEAFF. CDR3 coding DNA: TGTGCCAGCAGCTTAATGGGGTACAACACTGAAGCTTTCTTT. The chain combines TRBV11-2 with TRBJ1-1; no firm D call. The CDR3 contains 14 residues. Germline V CDR1 and CDR2: SGHAT, FQNNGV. V shed 2 bases and J shed 2 bases, with 9 bases lying between them.

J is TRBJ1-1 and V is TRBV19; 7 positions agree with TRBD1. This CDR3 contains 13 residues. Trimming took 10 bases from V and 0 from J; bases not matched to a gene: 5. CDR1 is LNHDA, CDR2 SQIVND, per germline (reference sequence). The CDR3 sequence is CAIRDSLNTEAFF. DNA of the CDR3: TGTGCCATCAGGGACAGCCTGAACACTGAAGCTTTCTTT.

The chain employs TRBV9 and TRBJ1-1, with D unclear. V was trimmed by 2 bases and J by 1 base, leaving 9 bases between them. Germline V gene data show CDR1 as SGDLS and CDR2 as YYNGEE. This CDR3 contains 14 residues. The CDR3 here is CASSVGRKNTEAFF. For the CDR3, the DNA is TGTGCCAGCAGCGTCGGACGGAAGAACACTGAAGCTTTCTTT.

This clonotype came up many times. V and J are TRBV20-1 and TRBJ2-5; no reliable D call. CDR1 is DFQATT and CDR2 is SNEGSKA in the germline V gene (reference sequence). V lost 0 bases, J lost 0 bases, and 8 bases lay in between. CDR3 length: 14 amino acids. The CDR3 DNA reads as TGCAGTGCTAGAGATCCAAGATACCAAGAGACCCAGTACTTC. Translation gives CSARDPRYQETQYF.

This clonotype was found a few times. In DNA form, the CDR3 reads TGCGCCAGCAGCCGGGACAGACTGTACGAGCAGTACTTC. This codes for CASSRDRLYEQYF. V and J are TRBV5-1 and TRBJ2-7; 7 nucleotides align to TRBD1. CDR1 and CDR2 (germline): SGHRS, YFSETQ. V trimming: 4 bases; J trimming: 4 bases; junction bases outside the gene matches: 5. The CDR3 consists of 13 residues.